This TCR beta chain is drawn from a study of Tregs in tolerant kidney transplant recipients. General study results and limits: Activated donor B cell expansion appeared to reveal the most relevant donor-specific TCRbeta repertoire. Biological reproducibility was not directly addressed in this study.

Measured with immunoSEQ multiplex PCR; TCRdb has only the in-frame clones, and not every one. The data contain 75,000 to 85,000 clones, 80% to 95% of them singletons. Unstimulated regulatory T cells (CD4+CD25+CD127-), CD4+CD25- non-regulatory cells, CD4 and CD8 cells were FACS-sorted from thawed PBMCs. This clone was found once. The antigen is unknown. The clonotype was recovered from a human donor who received a combined kidney and bone marrow transplant. Here the sequenced sample was Tregs from blood, taken before the transplant.

Here the CDR3 DNA reads TGTGCCAGCAGCTTCACAGCGGACGAAGCTTTCTTT. Its protein product is CASSFTADEAFF. This sequence joins TRBV7-9 and TRBJ1-1, with D unclear. The V and J ends lost 3 bases and 8 bases respectively, with 10 bases between them. This CDR3 is built from 12 residues. CDR1 and CDR2 (germline): SEHNR, FQNEAQ (reference sequence).